This TCR beta chain came from a study of CD8+ T cells in alopecia areata. Study-wide points: Lesional scalp displayed greater clonality than normal scalp, most notably in alopecia totalis/universalis.

RNA was extracted and reverse transcribed into cDNA as the sequencing template. Method: immunoSEQ multiplex PCR; TCRdb's copy keeps in-frame clones and lacks some. The sample lists some 56,000 clones, almost 97% occurring once. The CDR3 is 17 amino acids. Per the germline V gene, CDR1 is SGHVS and CDR2 is FNYEAQ. V trimming: 3 bases; J trimming: 3 bases; junction bases outside the gene matches: 8. It was from alopecia areata patients that lesional scalp punch biopsies and peripheral blood were collected. With respect to this clone: The antigen is not known.

Sequencing was performed on CD8+ T cells sorted from blood, taken at week 0. This sequence joins TRBV7-6 and TRBJ2-1, with 10 bases that match TRBD2. The TCR originated in a human donor with alopecia areata. The CDR3 here is CASSLSLAGANYNEQFF. CDR3 nucleotide sequence: TGTGCCAGCAGCTTGTCGCTAGCGGGGGCCAACTACAATGAGCAGTTCTTC.